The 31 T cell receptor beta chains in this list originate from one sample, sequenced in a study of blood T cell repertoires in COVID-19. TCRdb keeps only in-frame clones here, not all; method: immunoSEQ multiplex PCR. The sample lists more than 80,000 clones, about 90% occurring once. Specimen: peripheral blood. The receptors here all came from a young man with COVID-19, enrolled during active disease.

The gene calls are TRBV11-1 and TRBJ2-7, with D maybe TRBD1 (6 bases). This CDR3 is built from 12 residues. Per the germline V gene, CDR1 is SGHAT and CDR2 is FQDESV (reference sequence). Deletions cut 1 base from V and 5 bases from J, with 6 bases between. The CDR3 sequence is CASSLDRDEQYF. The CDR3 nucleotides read TGTGCCAGCAGCTTAGACAGGGACGAGCAGTACTTC.

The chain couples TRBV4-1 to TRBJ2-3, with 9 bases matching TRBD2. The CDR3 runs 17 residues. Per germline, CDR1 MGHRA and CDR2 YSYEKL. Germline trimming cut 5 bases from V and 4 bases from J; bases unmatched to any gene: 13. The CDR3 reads CASSLQPSSGSSDTQYF. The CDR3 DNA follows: TGCGCCAGCAGCTTACAACCCAGTAGCGGGAGCTCAGATACGCAGTATTTT.

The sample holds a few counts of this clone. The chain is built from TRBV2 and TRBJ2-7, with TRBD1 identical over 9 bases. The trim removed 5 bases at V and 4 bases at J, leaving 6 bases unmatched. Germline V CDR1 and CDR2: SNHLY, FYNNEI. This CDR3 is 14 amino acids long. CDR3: CASSKKTGGYEQYF. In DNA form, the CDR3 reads TGTGCCAGCAGTAAAAAGACAGGGGGGTACGAGCAGTACTTC.

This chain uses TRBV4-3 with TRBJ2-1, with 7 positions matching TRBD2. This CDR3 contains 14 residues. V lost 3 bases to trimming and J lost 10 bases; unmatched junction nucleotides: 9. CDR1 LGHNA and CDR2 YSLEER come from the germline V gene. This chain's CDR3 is CASSHLADFVEQFF. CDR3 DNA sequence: TGCGCCAGCAGCCACCTAGCGGACTTTGTGGAGCAGTTCTTC.

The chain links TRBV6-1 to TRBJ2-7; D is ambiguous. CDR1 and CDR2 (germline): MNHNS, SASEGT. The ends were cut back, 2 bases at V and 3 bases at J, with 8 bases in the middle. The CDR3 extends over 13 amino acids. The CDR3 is CASSEYSYYEQYF. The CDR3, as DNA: TGTGCCAGCAGTGAATACAGTTACTACGAGCAGTACTTC.

This CDR3 reads CASSAGELDIALHF. In nucleotides, the CDR3 is TGTGCCAGCAGCGCGGGGGAACTTGATATCGCCCTCCACTTT. V gene TRBV9 combines with J gene TRBJ1-6, with a tentative D call TRBD1 (5 bases). V lost 3 bases to trimming and J lost 14 bases, with 18 bases between them. The germline V gene has CDR1 SGDLS and CDR2 YYNGEE. CDR3 size: 14 residues.

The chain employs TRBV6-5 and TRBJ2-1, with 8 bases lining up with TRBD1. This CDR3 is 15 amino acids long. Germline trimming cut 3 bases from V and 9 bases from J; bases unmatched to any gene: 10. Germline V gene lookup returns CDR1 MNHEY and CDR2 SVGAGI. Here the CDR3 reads CASSYSGQGRSEQFF. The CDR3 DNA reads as TGTGCCAGCAGTTATTCCGGACAGGGCCGGTCTGAGCAGTTCTTC.

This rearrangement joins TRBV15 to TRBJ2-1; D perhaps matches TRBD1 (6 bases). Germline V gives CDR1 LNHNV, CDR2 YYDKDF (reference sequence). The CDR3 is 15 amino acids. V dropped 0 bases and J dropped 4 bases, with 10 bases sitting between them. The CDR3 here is CATSRDGGSYNEQFF. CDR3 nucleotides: TGTGCCACCAGCAGAGATGGGGGCTCTTACAATGAGCAGTTCTTC.

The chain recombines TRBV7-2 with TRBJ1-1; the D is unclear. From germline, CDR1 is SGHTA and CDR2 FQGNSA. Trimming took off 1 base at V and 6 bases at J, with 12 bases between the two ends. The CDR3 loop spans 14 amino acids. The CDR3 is CASSLVSEGPEAFF. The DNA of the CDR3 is TGTGCCAGCAGCTTAGTTAGCGAAGGCCCTGAAGCTTTCTTT. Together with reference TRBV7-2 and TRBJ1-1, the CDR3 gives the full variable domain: GAGVSQSPSNKVTEKGKDVELRCDPISGHTALYWYRQSLGQGLEFLIYFQGNSAPDKSGLPSDRFSAERTGGSVSTLTIQRTQQEDSAVYLCASSLVSEGPEAFFGQGTRLTVV.

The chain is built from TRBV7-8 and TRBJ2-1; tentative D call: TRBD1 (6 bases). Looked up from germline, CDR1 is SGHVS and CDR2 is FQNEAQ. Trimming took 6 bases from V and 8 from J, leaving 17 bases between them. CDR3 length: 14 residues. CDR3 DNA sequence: TGTGCCAGCAGTCGGGACATCCTAGGACATGAGCAGTTCTTC. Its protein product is CASSRDILGHEQFF. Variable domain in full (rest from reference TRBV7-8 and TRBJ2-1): GAGVSQSPRYKVAKRGQDVALRCDPISGHVSLFWYQQALGQGPEFLTYFQNEAQLDKSGLPSDRFFAERPEGSVSTLKIQRTQQEDSAVYLCASSRDILGHEQFFGPGTRLTVL.

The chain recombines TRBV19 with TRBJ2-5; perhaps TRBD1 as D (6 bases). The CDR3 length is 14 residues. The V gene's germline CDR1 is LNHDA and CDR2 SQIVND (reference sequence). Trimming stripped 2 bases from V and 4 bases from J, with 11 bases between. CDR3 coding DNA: TGTGCCAGTAGTATATCTCAGGGGTTAGAGACCCAGTACTTC. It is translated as CASSISQGLETQYF.

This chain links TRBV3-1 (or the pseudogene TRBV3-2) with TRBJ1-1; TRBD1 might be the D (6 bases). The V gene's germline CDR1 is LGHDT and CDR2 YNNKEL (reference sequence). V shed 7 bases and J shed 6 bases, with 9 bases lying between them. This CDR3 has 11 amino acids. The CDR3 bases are TGTGCCAGCAAAGGGGGGGCTGAAGCTTTCTTT. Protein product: CASKGGAEAFF.

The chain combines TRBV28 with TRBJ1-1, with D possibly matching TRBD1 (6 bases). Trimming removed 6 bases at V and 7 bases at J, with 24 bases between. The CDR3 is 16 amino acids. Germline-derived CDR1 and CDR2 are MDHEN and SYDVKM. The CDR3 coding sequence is TGTGCCAGCAGGCCACCCCTCTACAGGGTTCGCGGTGAAGCTTTCTTT. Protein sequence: CASRPPLYRVRGEAFF.

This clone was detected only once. The CDR3 sequence: CASSETGDYGYTF. Here the CDR3 DNA reads TGTGCCAGCTCAGAGACAGGGGACTATGGCTACACCTTC. The chain combines TRBV18 with TRBJ1-2, with TRBD1 identical over 8 bases. The V segment lost 5 bases and the J segment 3 bases; nucleotides outside the gene matches: 2. CDR1 is KGHSH and CDR2 is LQKENI in the germline V gene. The CDR3 runs 13 residues.

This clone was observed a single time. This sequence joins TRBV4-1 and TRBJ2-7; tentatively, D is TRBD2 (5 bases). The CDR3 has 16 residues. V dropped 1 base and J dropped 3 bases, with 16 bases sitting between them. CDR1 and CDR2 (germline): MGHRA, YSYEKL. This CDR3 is CASSQGPGINFYEQYF. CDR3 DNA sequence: TGCGCCAGCAGCCAAGGGCCCGGGATCAACTTCTACGAGCAGTACTTC.

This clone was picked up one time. CDR3 nucleotides: TGTGCCAGCAGTAGGCCTAGCGGCTACACCGGGGAGCTGTTTTTT. Protein sequence: CASSRPSGYTGELFF. The V and J genes are TRBV27 and TRBJ2-2, with TRBD2 matching 7 bases. Germline values: CDR1 MNHEY, CDR2 SMNVEV (reference sequence). V was clipped by 5 bases and J by 3 bases; unmatched bases: 6. The CDR3 has 15 residues.

CDR3 protein: CASSPGLPRAPYF. The CDR3 nucleotides are TGTGCCAGCAGTCCGGGACTCCCCAGGGCTCCTTACTTC. The genes are TRBV12-3 or TRBV12-4 and TRBJ2-5; maybe TRBD2 (6 bases). The CDR3 runs 13 residues. Trimming removed 5 bases from V and 14 bases from J, with 21 bases in between.

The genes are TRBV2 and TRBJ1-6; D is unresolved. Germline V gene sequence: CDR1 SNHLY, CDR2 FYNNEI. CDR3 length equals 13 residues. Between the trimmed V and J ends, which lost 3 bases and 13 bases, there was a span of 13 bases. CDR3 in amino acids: CASSEWQEFPLHF. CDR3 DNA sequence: TGTGCCAGCAGTGAGTGGCAGGAATTTCCCCTCCACTTT.

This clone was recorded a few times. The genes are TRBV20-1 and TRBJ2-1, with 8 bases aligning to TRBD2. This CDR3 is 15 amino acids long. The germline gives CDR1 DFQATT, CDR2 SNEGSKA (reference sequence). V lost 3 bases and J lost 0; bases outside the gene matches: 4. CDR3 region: CSASRGTSSYNEQFF. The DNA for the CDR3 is TGCAGTGCTAGTCGGGGGACTAGCTCCTACAATGAGCAGTTCTTC.

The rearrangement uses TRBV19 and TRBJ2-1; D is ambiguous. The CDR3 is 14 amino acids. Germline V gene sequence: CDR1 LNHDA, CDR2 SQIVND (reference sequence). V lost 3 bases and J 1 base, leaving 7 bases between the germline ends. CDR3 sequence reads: CASSIGQSYNEQFF. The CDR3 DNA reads TGTGCCAGTAGTATCGGTCAATCCTACAATGAGCAGTTCTTC.

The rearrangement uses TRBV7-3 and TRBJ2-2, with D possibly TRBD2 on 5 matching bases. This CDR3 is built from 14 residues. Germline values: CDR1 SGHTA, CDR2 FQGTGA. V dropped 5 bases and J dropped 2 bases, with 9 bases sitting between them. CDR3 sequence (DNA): TGTGCCAGCAGCGTACTAGTAAACACCGGGGAGCTGTTTTTT. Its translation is CASSVLVNTGELFF.

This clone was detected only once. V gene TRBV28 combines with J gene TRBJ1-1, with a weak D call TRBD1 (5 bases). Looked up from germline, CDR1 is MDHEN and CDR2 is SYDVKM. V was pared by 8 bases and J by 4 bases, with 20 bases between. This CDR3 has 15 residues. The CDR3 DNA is TGTGCCAGCGCGGGGGAGGTCGTTTTGGGCACTGAAGCTTTCTTT. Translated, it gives CASAGEVVLGTEAFF.

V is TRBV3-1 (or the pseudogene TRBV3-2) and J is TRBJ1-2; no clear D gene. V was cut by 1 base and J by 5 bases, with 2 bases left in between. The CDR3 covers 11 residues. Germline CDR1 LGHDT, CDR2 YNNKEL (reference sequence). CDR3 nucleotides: TGTGCCAGCAGCCAAGCATATGGCTACACCTTC. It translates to CASSQAYGYTF.

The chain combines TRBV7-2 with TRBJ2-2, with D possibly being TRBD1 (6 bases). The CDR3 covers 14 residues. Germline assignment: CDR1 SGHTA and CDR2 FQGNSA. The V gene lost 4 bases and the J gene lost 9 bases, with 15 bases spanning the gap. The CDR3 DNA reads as TGTGCCAGCAGCTCGTACAGGGCCTCCAGGGAGCTGTTTTTT. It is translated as CASSSYRASRELFF.

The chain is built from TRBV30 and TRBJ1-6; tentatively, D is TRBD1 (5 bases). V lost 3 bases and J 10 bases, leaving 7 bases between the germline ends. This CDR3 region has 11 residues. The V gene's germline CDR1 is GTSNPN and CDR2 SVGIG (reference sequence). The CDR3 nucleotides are TGTGCCTGGAGCAGGGAATCACCCCTCCACTTT. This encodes CAWSRESPLHF.

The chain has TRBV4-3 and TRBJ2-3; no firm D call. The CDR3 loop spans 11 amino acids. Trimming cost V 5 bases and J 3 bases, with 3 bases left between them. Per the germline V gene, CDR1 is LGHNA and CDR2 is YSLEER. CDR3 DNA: TGCGCCAGCAGCTCTACAGATACGCAGTATTTT. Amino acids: CASSSTDTQYF.

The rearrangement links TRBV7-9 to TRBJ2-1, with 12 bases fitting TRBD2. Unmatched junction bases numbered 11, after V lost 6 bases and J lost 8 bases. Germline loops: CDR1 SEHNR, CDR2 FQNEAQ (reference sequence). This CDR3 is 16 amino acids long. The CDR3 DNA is TGTGCCAGCAGGACTCTAGCGGGAGGGCCGGGGGATGAGCAGTTCTTC. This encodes CASRTLAGGPGDEQFF.

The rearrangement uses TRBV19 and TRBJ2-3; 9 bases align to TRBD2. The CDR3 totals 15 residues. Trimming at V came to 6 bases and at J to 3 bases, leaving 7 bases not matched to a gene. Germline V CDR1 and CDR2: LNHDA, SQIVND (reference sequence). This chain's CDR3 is CASSAYAGGTDTQYF. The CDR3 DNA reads TGTGCCAGTAGCGCTTACGCGGGAGGGACAGATACGCAGTATTTT.

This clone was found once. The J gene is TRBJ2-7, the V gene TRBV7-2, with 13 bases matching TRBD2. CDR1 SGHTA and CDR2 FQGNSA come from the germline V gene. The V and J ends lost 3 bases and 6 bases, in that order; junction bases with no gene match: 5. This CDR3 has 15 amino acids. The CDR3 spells CASSFRTSGRGEQYF. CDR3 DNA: TGTGCCAGCAGCTTTAGGACTAGCGGGAGAGGCGAGCAGTACTTC.

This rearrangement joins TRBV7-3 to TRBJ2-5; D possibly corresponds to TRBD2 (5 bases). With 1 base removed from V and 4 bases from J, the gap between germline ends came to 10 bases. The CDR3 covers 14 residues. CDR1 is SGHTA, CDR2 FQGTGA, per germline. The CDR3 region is CASSLNGGLETQYF. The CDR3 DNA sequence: TGTGCCAGCAGCTTAAATGGAGGTCTAGAGACCCAGTACTTC.

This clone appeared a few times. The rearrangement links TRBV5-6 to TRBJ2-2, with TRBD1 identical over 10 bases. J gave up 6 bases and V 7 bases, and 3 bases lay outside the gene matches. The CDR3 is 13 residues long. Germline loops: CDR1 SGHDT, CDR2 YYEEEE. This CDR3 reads CASDRGRAGELFF. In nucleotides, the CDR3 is TGTGCCAGCGACAGGGGGCGCGCCGGGGAGCTGTTTTTT.